This paragraph covers one T cell receptor beta chain sequence. As yet, its antigen is unknown. The CDR3 covers 14 residues. Germline assignment: CDR1 SGHKS and CDR2 YYEKEE (reference sequence). TCR beta libraries were made by UMI-labeled 5' RACE. TCRdb reprocessed the 5' RACE reads and keeps a single row for each CDR3 protein, giving no DNA. The listing records around 19,000 distinct CDR3 sequences. This record belongs to a study of human CD8 memory T cell subsets. Study findings and constraints: The stem-like memory and precursor exhausted T cell populations displayed similarly high diversity, which was not the case for effector memory cells.

The specimen was CD8+ stem-like memory T cells (TSCM and TCM) sorted from PBMCs. Specified subset: stem-like memory CD8 T cells (TSTEM), CCR7+ PD-1- TIGIT-. This rearrangement joins TRBV5-5 to TRBJ2-6. This TCR was sampled from a human donor in good health. CDR3 protein: CASSQFSGANVLTF.